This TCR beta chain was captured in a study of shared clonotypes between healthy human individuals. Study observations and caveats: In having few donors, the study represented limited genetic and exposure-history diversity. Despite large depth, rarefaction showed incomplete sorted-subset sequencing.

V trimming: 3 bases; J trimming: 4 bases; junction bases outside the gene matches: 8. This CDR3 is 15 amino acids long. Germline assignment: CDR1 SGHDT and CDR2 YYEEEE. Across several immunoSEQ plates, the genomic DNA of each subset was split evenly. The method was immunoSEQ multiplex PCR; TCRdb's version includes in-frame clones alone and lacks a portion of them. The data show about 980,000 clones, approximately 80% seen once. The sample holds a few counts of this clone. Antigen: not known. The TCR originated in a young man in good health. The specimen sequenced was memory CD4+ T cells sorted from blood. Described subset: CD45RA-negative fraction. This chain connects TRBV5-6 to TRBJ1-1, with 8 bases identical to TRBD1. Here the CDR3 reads CASSWGPTGATEAFF. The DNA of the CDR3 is TGTGCCAGCAGCTGGGGACCGACAGGGGCCACTGAAGCTTTCTTT. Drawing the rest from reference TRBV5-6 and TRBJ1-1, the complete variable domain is DAGVTQSPTHLIKTRGQQVTLRCSPKSGHDTVSWYQQALGQGPQFIFQYYEEEERQRGNFPDRFSGHQFPNYSSELNVNALLLGDSALYLCASSWGPTGATEAFFGQGTRLTVV.